This T cell receptor (beta chain) was obtained from a study of CD8+CD57+ T cells in acquired aplastic anemia. In the study overall: On average, sorted CD4+ and CD8+ cells gave roughly 3 ug of DNA. Where healthy donors were concerned, CD4+ cells averaged about 11 million reads. Study-wide results and limits: Patients and controls shared over 25 CD8+ CDR3 sequences.

Genomic DNA, serving as template, underwent TCR beta VDJ and CDR3 profiling. TCRdb analysed the reads with MiXCR anew, one entry per CDR3 protein. The sample includes hundreds of thousands of distinct CDR3 sequences, roughly 64% of them seen just once. Concerning this clonotype: Its antigen is still unknown. Mismatch with germline at one junction end may stem from a read error.

Germline CDR1 and CDR2: SGHKS and YYEKEE (reference sequence). The CDR3 has 19 residues. The sequence came from a human donor in good health, serving as a control. J is TRBJ2-6 and V is TRBV5-5, with 7 bases lining up with TRBD1. Sequencing used sorted CD4+, CD8+, or CD8+CD57+ T cells (not recorded which) from PBMCs. Written as DNA, the CDR3 is TGCGCCAGCACCTGGACAGGTGGGCGTGGGGTTAGTGGGGCCAACGTCCTGACTTTC. Translating gives CASTWTGGRGVSGANVLTF. The full variable domain, in which reference TRBV5-5 and TRBJ2-6 provide the parts outside the CDR3, is DAGVTQSPTHLIKTRGQQVTLRCSPISGHKSVSWYQQVLGQGPQFIFQYYEKEERGRGNFPDRFSARQFPNYSSELNVNALLLGDSALYLCASTWTGGRGVSGANVLTFGAGSRLTVL.